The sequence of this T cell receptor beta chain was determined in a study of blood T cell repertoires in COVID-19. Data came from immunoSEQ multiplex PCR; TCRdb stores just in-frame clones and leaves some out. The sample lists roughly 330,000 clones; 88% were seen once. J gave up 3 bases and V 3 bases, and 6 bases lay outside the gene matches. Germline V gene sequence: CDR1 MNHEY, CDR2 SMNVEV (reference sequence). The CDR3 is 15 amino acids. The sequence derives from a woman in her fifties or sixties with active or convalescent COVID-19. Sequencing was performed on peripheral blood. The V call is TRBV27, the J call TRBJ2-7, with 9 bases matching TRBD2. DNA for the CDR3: TGTGCCAGCAGTTTGTCTCCAGCGGGGGGCTACGAGCAGTACTTC. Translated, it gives CASSLSPAGGYEQYF.